These 9 T cell receptor beta chains came from one sample sequenced in a study of CD8 T cells in Susac syndrome. With random hexamers, reverse transcription was performed on about 0.5 to 1 ug of RNA. TCRdb recomputed calls from the immunoSEQ multiplex PCR reads with MiXCR, one row per CDR3 protein. The sample holds about 140,000 distinct CDR3 sequences; approximately 95% are singletons and the top ten take over 0.15%. The specimen sequenced was CD8+ T cells from PBMCs. Every receptor here comes from a human donor with Susac syndrome.

The V and J genes are TRBV20-1 and TRBJ2-7; 12 bases map to TRBD2. CDR1 is DFQATT, CDR2 SNEGSKA, per germline (reference sequence). The CDR3 contains 13 residues. After removal of 7 bases from V and 3 bases from J, the junction contained 4 bases not matched to a gene. In nucleotides, the CDR3 is TGCAGTGTTGAGACTAGCGGGAGCTACGAGCAGTACTTC. Translation gives CSVETSGSYEQYF.

The J gene is TRBJ2-3, the V gene TRBV4-1; D possibly corresponds to TRBD1 (6 bases). Trimming pared 4 bases from V and 2 bases from J, leaving 19 bases between. CDR3 length equals 17 residues. Per the germline V gene, CDR1 is MGHRA and CDR2 is YSYEKL. The chain's CDR3 is CASSPHYRENPTDTQYF. For the CDR3, the DNA is TGCGCCAGCAGCCCTCACTACAGGGAGAATCCCACAGATACGCAGTATTTT.

V and J are TRBV10-3 and TRBJ1-2; D is perhaps TRBD1 (5 bases). The V end lost 11 bases, the J end lost 7 bases, and 20 bases lay between the germline ends. The CDR3 contains 13 residues. CDR1 and CDR2 (germline): ENHRY, SYGVKD. CDR3 protein: CAVRGTQGCGYTF. CDR3 nucleotides: TGTGCCGTTCGGGGGACGCAGGGATGTGGCTACACCTTC.

The J gene is TRBJ2-1, the V gene TRBV20-1; D not resolved. Trimming removed 3 bases from V and 0 bases from J, with 6 bases in between. The germline gives CDR1 DFQATT, CDR2 SNEGSKA (reference sequence). The CDR3 is 13 residues long. The CDR3 bases are TGCAGTGCTAGGTTGAGCTCCTACAATGAGCAGTTCTTC. Translating it yields CSARLSSYNEQFF.

V and J are TRBV4-2 and TRBJ2-1; D possibly corresponds to TRBD2 (6 bases). Germline CDR1 and CDR2: LGHNA and YNFKEQ. CDR3 size: 16 residues. Trimming removed 0 bases at V and 2 bases at J, with 11 bases between. The CDR3 reads CASSQDLGGTYNEQFF. CDR3 DNA sequence: TGTGCCAGCAGCCAAGATCTCGGCGGGACCTACAATGAGCAGTTCTTC.

This clonotype showed up just once. The rearrangement links TRBV6-5 to TRBJ1-1, with no clear D. The CDR3 runs 13 residues. Germline values: CDR1 MNHEY, CDR2 SVGAGI. V lost 5 bases to trimming and J lost 1 base, with 8 bases between them. The CDR3, as DNA: TGTGCCAGCAGTGGAGACCAGAACACTGAAGCTTTCTTT. This encodes CASSGDQNTEAFF.

The chain links TRBV2 to TRBJ2-7; 9 nucleotides match TRBD2. The CDR3 runs 15 residues. V shed 3 bases and J 2 bases; nucleotides not matched to a gene: 5. CDR1 is SNHLY and CDR2 is FYNNEI in the germline V gene. Here the CDR3 DNA reads TGTGCCAGCAGTGAGGTTCGCGGGAGGGCCTACGAGCAGTACTTC. Encoded protein: CASSEVRGRAYEQYF. Filled out from reference TRBV2 and TRBJ2-7, the complete variable domain reads EPEVTQTPSHQVTQMGQEVILRCVPISNHLYFYWYRQILGQKVEFLVSFYNNEISEKSEIFDDQFSVERPDGSNFTLKIRSTKLEDSAMYFCASSEVRGRAYEQYFGPGTRLTVT.

This rearrangement joins TRBV2 to TRBJ1-2, with no clear D. The CDR3 sequence is 12 residues long. Per the germline V gene, CDR1 is SNHLY and CDR2 is FYNNEI. The ends were cut back, 2 bases at V and 8 bases at J, with 9 bases in the middle. CDR3 coding DNA: TGTGCCAGCAGTGAACTAGGGAAAGGCTACACCTTC. It encodes CASSELGKGYTF.

The CDR3 DNA sequence: TGTGCCAGCACCCTTGAGAGGCTCCCTCAAGAGACCCAGTACTTC. Protein: CASTLERLPQETQYF. This chain links TRBV5-6 with TRBJ2-5; unclear D gene. CDR1 is SGHDT and CDR2 is YYEEEE in the germline V gene. Trimming removed 6 bases from V and 2 bases from J, with 17 bases in between. This CDR3 has 15 amino acids.